This T cell receptor beta chain was profiled in a study of beta chain features in type 1 diabetes (dated by TCRdb to the late 2010s). Background for the entire study: Mean age, gender distribution, total cell number and subset yield were not different between patients and healthy donors. Across all samples, some 110,000,000 sorted cells were examined, and cell number per subset correlated strongly with RNA yield. Naive and central memory subsets were obtained from all 30 or so donors, but regulatory and stem cell-like memory subsets were isolated from only 8 patients and roughly eight healthy donors. In the study, recently diagnosed type 1 diabetes patients and matched healthy donors were compared on the TCRB repertoires of their sorted circulating CD4+ T cell subsets.

On the study overall, not on this receptor specifically: Because cDNA rather than genomic DNA was sequenced, highly expressing activated cells could have been over-represented, although no difference in activation and CD3 levels was found between groups. Patients with type 1 diabetes made fewer insertions and deleted more nucleotides at VDJ recombination sites, implying thymic rearrangement abnormalities. Naive, central memory and regulatory TCRB repertoires appeared to be more similar among patients than among healthy donors. In all four CD4+ subsets, TCRB CDR3 length was moderately but significantly shorter in type 1 diabetes patients. Shorter templates might be favored by PCR, yet because patient and control samples were amplified and corrected together, any such skew would affect both groups equally. HLA sub-analyses involved small numbers of individuals, so any influence of HLA type on TCRB rearrangement remained unresolved.

This clone was counted between two and nine times. What antigen it recognizes has not been identified. No per-base quality is available; no much larger clone lies one base away. The entire isolated RNA was reverse transcribed using the High Capacity cDNA Reverse Transcription Kit, and thus expressed TCRB transcripts were sequenced. Deep immunoSEQ sequencing was performed on naive, central memory and regulatory T cell samples, with an average of around 3.4 million total reads per sample. After sorted cells were lysed in RLT buffer, RNA was extracted with DNase-treated RNeasy Micro or Mini kits, with the choice depending on cell number. To prevent cross-contamination, each cell subset was processed individually, whereas patient and healthy donor samples were processed jointly. The immunoSEQ multiplex PCR was used to amplify TCRB sequences from cDNA, generating 87-bp fragments that spanned the CDR3 region. The amplicons were sequenced using the Illumina HiSeq platform. As for how the authors treated the data: Synthetic template baselines were used to correct PCR bias computationally, reads within Hamming distance 2 were collapsed, and singletons that could not be merged were discarded. By aligning reads against IMGT, V, D and J genes, CDR3 length, and insertions or deletions at six rearrangement sites were assigned. Within each subset, clonotype counts were normalized to sorted cell number, and only after that were true diversity and Gini coefficients computed with the tcR R package. Repertoire sharing was quantified using the overlap coefficient calculated on TCRB nucleotide sequences. Out-of-frame TCRB sequences from naive cells were analyzed to stand in for the pre-selection repertoire. TCRdb limited this immuneACCESS table to in-frame rearrangements with V and J called. A share of clones is missing; checked studies link under half to unresolved V genes, and the rest is unexplained. V and J calls and clone size are given by that table; D and trimming were obtained from the DNA. The sample table contains 630,000 or so clones; only one count was recorded for over 12% of them. The ten largest clones take up approximately 0.042% of the sample.

Each donor gave one peripheral blood draw, averaging about 120 mL, which was collected into heparinised tubes. Naive, central memory, regulatory and stem cell-like memory CD4+ T cells were sorted on a BD FACSAria II using a panel including CD45RO, CCR7, CD25, CD127, CD95 and CD27. All sorted populations exceeded 98% purity. PBMCs were isolated immediately by Lymphoprep density gradient centrifugation and stained directly without culture. So that batch effects would be minimized, each experiment stained and sorted samples in pairs, pairing one healthy donor with one patient. The CDR3 covers 15 residues, taking in both the cysteine and the phenylalanine. Left in the record is the CDR3 DNA by itself, 45 bases read in frame from the first base. CDR1 and CDR2, looked up from the germline V gene, are SQVTM and ANQGSEA. Germline trimming amounts to 7 bases on V and 6 bases on J, with 11 as the count of junction bases outside the gene matches.

The rearranged segments are TRBV29-1 and TRBJ2-2, with 10 bases matching TRBD1. This receptor was identified in a man aged 18 to 29 with type 1 diabetes. The sample comprised naive CD4+ T cells from blood. Per the publication, the cell subset or site label means: true naive CD4+ T cells. For the CDR3, the sequence is CSGVRTGTGAGELFF. The DNA sequence is TGCAGCGGCGTAAGAACCGGGACAGGGGCCGGGGAGCTGTTTTTT.